What follows are 6 T cell receptor beta chains derived from one specimen sequenced in a study of T cell responses to AZD1222 COVID-19 vaccine. TCRdb keeps only in-frame clones here, not all; method: immunoSEQ multiplex PCR. The data contain 120,000 or so clones, 91% of them singletons. Source: peripheral blood, taken on day 0 of AZD1222 vaccination. The receptors come from an adult in good health.

A single count supports this clone. The chain is built from TRBV7-6 and TRBJ1-3; D gene uncertain. CDR1 is SGHVS, CDR2 FNYEAQ, per germline. This CDR3 spans 16 amino acids. Trimming took off 2 bases at V and 2 bases at J, with 13 bases between the two ends. The DNA for the CDR3 is TGTGCCAGCAGCTTAAGGTCTCAGAGGACTGGAAACACCATATATTTT. Amino acids: CASSLRSQRTGNTIYF.

V gene TRBV3-1 (or the pseudogene TRBV3-2) combines with J gene TRBJ1-2; 8 bases line up with TRBD1. The J segment lost 8 bases and the V segment lost 5 bases, leaving 10 bases of the junction unmatched. Looked up from germline, CDR1 is LGHDT and CDR2 is YNNKEL (reference sequence). CDR3 length equals 14 residues. The CDR3 is CASSRDRPASGYTF. CDR3 nucleotide sequence: TGTGCCAGCAGCAGGGACAGGCCCGCCAGCGGCTACACCTTC.

This chain connects TRBV9 to TRBJ2-7; tentative D call: TRBD2 (6 bases). Germline lookup yields CDR1 SGDLS and CDR2 YYNGEE. V was trimmed by 0 bases and J by 0 bases, leaving 10 bases between them. The CDR3 totals 15 residues. CDR3 coding DNA: TGTGCCAGCAGCGTAGGCGGGGAGGACTCCTACGAGCAGTACTTC. Translating gives CASSVGGEDSYEQYF.

The chain uses TRBV6-1 and TRBJ1-2, with a weak D call TRBD1 (5 bases). CDR3 length equals 19 residues. Trimming stripped 1 base from V and 0 bases from J, with 21 bases between. CDR1 MNHNS and CDR2 SASEGT come from the germline V gene. In DNA form, the CDR3 reads TGTGCCAGCAGTGAAGTGGGGGAGAGGGGTTGGAGTCCTAACTATGGCTACACCTTC. Encoded protein: CASSEVGERGWSPNYGYTF.

The chain has TRBV15 and TRBJ1-1, with D perhaps matching TRBD1 (5 bases). The CDR3 contains 14 residues. In germline, CDR1 is LNHNV, CDR2 YYDKDF (reference sequence). Trimming left V 5 bases short and J 5 bases short, with 15 bases between. The CDR3 DNA is TGTGCCACCAGCCCAAGTTCCGGGGGAACTGAAGCTTTCTTT. This gives the protein CATSPSSGGTEAFF.

The chain couples TRBV18 to TRBJ1-1, with D perhaps matching TRBD1 (6 bases). This CDR3 spans 15 amino acids. The V and J ends lost 0 bases and 1 base respectively, with 9 bases between them. Looked up from germline, CDR1 is KGHSH and CDR2 is LQKENI. CDR3 region: CASSPPTGQNTEAFF. The CDR3 region has the DNA TGTGCCAGCTCACCACCGACAGGACAGAACACTGAAGCTTTCTTT.